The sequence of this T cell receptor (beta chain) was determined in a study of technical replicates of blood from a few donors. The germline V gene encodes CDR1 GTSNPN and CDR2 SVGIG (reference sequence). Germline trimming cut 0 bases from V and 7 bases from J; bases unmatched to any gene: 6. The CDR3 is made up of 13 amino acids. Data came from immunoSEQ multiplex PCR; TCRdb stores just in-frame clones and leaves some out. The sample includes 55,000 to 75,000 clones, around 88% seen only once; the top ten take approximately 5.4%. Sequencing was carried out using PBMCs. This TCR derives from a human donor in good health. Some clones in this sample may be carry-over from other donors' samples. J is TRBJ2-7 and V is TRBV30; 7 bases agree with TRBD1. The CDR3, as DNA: TGTGCCTGGAGTGTCGACAGGGTGCGGGAGCAGTACTTC. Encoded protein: CAWSVDRVREQYF.